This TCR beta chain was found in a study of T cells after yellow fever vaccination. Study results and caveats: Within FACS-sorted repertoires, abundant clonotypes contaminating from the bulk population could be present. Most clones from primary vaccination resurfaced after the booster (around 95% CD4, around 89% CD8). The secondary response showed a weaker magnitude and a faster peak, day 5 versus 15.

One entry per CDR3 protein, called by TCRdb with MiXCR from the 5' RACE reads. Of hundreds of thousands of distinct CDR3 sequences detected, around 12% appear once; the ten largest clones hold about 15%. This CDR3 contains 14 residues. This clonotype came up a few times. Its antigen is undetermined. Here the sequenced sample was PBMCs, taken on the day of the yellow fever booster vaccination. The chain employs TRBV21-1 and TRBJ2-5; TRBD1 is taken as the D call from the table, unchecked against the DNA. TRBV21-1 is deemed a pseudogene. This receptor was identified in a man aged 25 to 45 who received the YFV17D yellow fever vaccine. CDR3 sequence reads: CASSKRLRGETQYF. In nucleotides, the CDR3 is TGTGCCAGCAGCAAACGTCTACGGGGGGAGACCCAGTACTTC.